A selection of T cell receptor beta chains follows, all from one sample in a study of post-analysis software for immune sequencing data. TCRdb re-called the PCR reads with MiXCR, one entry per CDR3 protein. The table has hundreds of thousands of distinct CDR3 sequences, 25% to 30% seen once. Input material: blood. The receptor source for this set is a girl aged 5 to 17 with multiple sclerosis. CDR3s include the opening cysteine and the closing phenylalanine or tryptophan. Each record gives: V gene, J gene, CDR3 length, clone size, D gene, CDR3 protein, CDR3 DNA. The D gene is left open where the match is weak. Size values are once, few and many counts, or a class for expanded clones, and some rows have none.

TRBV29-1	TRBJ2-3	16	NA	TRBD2	CSVVSSGGLGTDTQYF	TGCAGCGTTGTGTCTAGCGGGGGGCTCGGCACAGATACGCAGTATTTT
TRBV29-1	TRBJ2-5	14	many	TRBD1	CSVERTGGRETQYF	TGCAGCGTTGAGCGGACAGGGGGCAGAGAGACCCAGTACTTC
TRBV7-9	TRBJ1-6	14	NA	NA	CASSLTWDNSPLHF	TGTGCCAGCAGCTTAACCTGGGATAATTCACCCCTCCACTTT
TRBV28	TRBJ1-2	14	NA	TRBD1	CACSGPGQAHGYTF	TGTGCCTGCAGTGGGCCGGGACAGGCTCATGGCTACACCTTC
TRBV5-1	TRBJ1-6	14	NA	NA	CASSLDGDGLALHF	TGCGCCAGCAGCTTGGATGGAGACGGGCTAGCCCTCCACTTT
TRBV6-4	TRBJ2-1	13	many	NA	CASSDGEAEEQFF	TGTGCCAGCAGTGACGGGGAGGCCGAGGAGCAGTTCTTC
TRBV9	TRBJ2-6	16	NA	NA	CASSIQRRNGANVLTF	TGTGCCAGCAGCATACAACGACGGAATGGGGCCAACGTCCTGACTTTC
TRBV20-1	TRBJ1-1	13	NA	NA	CSARGHMNTEAFF	TGCAGTGCGAGGGGACACATGAACACTGAAGCTTTCTTT
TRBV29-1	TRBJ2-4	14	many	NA	CSVYPREGKNIQYF	TGCAGCGTCTACCCTCGAGAGGGCAAAAACATTCAGTACTTC
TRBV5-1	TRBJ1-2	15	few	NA	CASSFHGTETGGYTF	TGCGCCAGCAGCTTCCACGGGACTGAGACGGGAGGCTACACCTTC
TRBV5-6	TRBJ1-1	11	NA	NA	CASSLTGRAFF	TGTGCCAGCAGCTTGACAGGGCGCGCTTTCTTT
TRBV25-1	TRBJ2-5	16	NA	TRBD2	CASTPGASGTRETQYF	TGTGCCAGCACCCCGGGGGCTAGCGGGACCAGGGAGACCCAGTACTTC
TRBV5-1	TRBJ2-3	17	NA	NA	CASTSTAGGILTDTQYF	TGCGCCAGCACATCTACCGCCGGGGGAATCCTCACAGATACGCAGTATTTT
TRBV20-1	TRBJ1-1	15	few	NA	CSAREGPRTETEAFF	TGCAGTGCTAGAGAAGGTCCTCGGACAGAGACTGAAGCTTTCTTT
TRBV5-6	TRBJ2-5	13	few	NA	CASSLAGDETQYF	TGTGCCAGCAGCTTGGCGGGAGACGAGACCCAGTACTTC
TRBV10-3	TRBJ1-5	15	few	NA	CAISDSPQGSQPQHF	TGTGCCATCAGTGATAGCCCGCAGGGCAGCCAGCCCCAGCATTTT
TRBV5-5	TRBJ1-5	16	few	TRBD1	CASSQSGQAGHQPQHF	TGTGCCAGCAGCCAATCGGGACAGGCCGGGCATCAGCCCCAGCATTTT
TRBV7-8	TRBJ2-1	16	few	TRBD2	CASSMLAGVPYNEQFF	TGTGCCAGCAGCATGCTAGCGGGAGTCCCCTACAATGAGCAGTTCTTC
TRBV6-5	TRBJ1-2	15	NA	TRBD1	CASSSRTGFSYGYTF	TGTGCCAGCAGTTCCCGGACAGGATTTAGCTATGGCTACACCTTC
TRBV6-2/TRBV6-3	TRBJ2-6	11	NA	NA	CASMGANVLTF	TGTGCCAGCATGGGGGCCAACGTCCTGACTTTC
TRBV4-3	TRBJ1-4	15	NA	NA	CASSQGGDRWEKLFF	TGCGCCAGCAGCCAAGGGGGGGATAGGTGGGAAAAACTGTTTTTT
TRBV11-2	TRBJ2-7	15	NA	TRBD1	CASSLGTGDGYKQYF	TGTGCCAGCAGCTTAGGGACAGGGGATGGGTACAAGCAGTACTTC
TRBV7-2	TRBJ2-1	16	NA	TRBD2	CASSLAGTSERNEQFF	TGTGCCAGCAGCTTAGCCGGGACTAGCGAACGCAATGAGCAGTTCTTC
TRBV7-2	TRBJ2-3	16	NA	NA	CASSTRRAGGTDTQYF	TGTGCCAGCAGCACAAGGCGTGCAGGGGGGACAGATACGCAGTATTTT
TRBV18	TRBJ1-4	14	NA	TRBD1	CASSPGTGPGGLFF	TGTGCCAGCTCACCAGGGACAGGCCCGGGAGGGCTGTTTTTT
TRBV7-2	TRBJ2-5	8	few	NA	CATSVQYF	TGTGCCACCTCGGTGCAGTACTTC
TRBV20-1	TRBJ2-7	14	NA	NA	CSASRLSVSYEQYF	TGCAGTGCTAGTCGCCTGTCAGTGTCCTACGAGCAGTACTTC
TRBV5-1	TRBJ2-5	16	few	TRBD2	CASSEHPLAGEETQYF	TGCGCCAGCAGCGAACACCCACTAGCGGGGGAAGAGACCCAGTACTTC
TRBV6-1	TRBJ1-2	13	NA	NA	CASSVRGPYGYTF	TGTGCCAGCAGTGTCCGGGGGCCCTATGGCTACACCTTC
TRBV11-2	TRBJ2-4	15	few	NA	CASSPGTLLQNIQYF	TGTGCCAGCAGCCCCGGGACCTTGCTTCAAAACATTCAGTACTTC
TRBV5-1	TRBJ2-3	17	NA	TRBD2	CASSLAGTSGGGDTQYF	TGCGCCAGCAGCTTGGCCGGGACTAGCGGGGGAGGTGATACGCAGTATTTT
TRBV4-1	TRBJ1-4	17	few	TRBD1	CASSPGTGGAVNEKLFF	TGCGCCAGCAGCCCCGGGACAGGGGGTGCCGTCAACGAAAAACTGTTTTTT
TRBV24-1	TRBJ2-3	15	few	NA	CATSLAGLSTDTQYF	TGTGCCACCAGTCTTGCGGGCCTCAGCACAGATACGCAGTATTTT
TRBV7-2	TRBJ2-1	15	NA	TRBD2	CASSLWTSGNNEQFF	TGTGCCAGCAGCCTCTGGACTAGCGGGAACAATGAGCAGTTCTTC
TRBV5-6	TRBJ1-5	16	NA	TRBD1	CASSLGQGASNQPQHF	TGTGCCAGCAGCTTGGGTCAGGGGGCGAGCAATCAGCCCCAGCATTTT
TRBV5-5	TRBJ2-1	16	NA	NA	CASSQPGHQQRNEQFF	TGTGCCAGCAGCCAACCGGGACATCAACAACGGAATGAGCAGTTCTTC
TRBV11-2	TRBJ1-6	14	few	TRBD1	CASRTGTDNSPLHF	TGTGCCAGCAGGACCGGGACAGATAATTCACCCCTCCACTTT
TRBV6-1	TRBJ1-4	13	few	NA	CASSEFRSLKLFF	TGTGCCAGCAGTGAGTTCCGGTCGCTGAAACTGTTTTTT
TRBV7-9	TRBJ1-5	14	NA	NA	CASSLDMGNQPQHF	TGTGCCAGCAGTTTGGACATGGGTAATCAGCCCCAGCATTTT
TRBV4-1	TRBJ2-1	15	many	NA	CASSQGGHSYNEQFF	TGCGCCAGCAGCCAAGGGGGGCACTCCTACAATGAGCAGTTCTTC
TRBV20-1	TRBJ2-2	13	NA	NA	CSARGFGTGELFF	TGCAGTGCTAGAGGGTTCGGGACCGGGGAGCTGTTTTTT
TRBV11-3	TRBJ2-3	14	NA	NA	CASSPGVVTDTQYF	TGTGCCAGCAGCCCCGGGGTTGTCACAGATACGCAGTATTTT
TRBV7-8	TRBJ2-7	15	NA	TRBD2	CASSFLASGDREQYF	TGTGCCAGCAGCTTTCTCGCTAGCGGGGACCGCGAGCAGTACTTC
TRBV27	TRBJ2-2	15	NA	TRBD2	CASSRRAGVTGERFF	TGTGCCAGCAGTCGACGAGCGGGAGTCACCGGGGAGCGGTTTTTT
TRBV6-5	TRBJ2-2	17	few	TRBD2	CASSPIGGGYFGGELFF	TGTGCCAGCAGTCCGATCGGGGGGGGCTATTTTGGCGGGGAGCTGTTTTTT
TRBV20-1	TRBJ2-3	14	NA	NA	CTGSRGAAGDTQYF	TGCACGGGGTCGAGAGGGGCGGCTGGAGATACGCAGTATTTT
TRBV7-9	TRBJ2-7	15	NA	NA	CASSLGTDPSYEQYF	TGTGCCAGCAGCTTAGGGACCGATCCCTCCTACGAGCAGTACTTC
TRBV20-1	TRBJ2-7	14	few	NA	CSARPPGPFYEQYF	TGCAGTGCAAGGCCCCCGGGTCCGTTCTACGAGCAGTACTTC
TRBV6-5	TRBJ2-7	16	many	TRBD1	CASSSLGGQGTYEQYF	TGTGCCAGCAGTTCGCTGGGGGGACAGGGGACCTACGAGCAGTACTTC
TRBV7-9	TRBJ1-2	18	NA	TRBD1	CASSLASDRGRVLYGYTF	TGTGCCAGCAGCTTAGCGTCGGACAGGGGGCGCGTTTTATATGGCTACACCTTC
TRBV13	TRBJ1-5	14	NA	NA	CASSFGYDNQPQHF	TGTGCCAGCAGCTTCGGGTATGACAATCAGCCCCAGCATTTT
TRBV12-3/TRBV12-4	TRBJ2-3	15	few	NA	CASSFPSDRPHTQYF	TGTGCCAGCAGTTTCCCCTCCGACAGGCCCCATACGCAGTATTTT
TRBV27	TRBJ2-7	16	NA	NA	CASRSTTQGRGYEQYF	TGTGCCAGCAGATCAACCACTCAGGGTAGGGGCTACGAGCAGTACTTC
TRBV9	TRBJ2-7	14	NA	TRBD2	CASSVGVAGFEQYF	TGTGCCAGCAGCGTAGGGGTAGCGGGATTCGAGCAGTACTTC
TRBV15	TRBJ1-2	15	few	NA	CATSRAPDPNYGYTF	TGTGCCACCAGCAGAGCGCCGGACCCTAACTATGGCTACACCTTC
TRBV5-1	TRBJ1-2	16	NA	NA	CASSSLLELAGNGYTF	TGCGCCAGCAGCTCCCTCCTCGAGCTCGCGGGGAATGGCTACACCTTC
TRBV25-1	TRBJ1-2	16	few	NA	CASSETPGGVRSGYTF	TGTGCCAGCAGTGAAACCCCCGGGGGGGTACGAAGTGGCTACACCTTC
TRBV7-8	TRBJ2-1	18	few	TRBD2	CASIFRLAGVSSYNEQFF	TGTGCCAGCATCTTCAGACTAGCGGGAGTTTCGTCCTACAATGAGCAGTTCTTC
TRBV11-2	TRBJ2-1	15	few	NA	CASSLAVGRNNEQFF	TGTGCCAGCAGCTTAGCGGTGGGGCGGAACAATGAGCAGTTCTTC